This TCR beta chain emerged from a study of blood T cell repertoires in COVID-19. Study-level background: The origin of the acute and convalescent COVID-19 samples was the United States, Italy and Spain. In each case, the material was cDNA or gDNA derived from T cells, B-cell-depleted T cells, or PBMCs.

In germline, CDR1 is LNHDA, CDR2 SQIVND (reference sequence). V lost 5 bases and J lost 7, with 14 bases in between. The CDR3 is made up of 13 amino acids. As processed by the authors: From reference gene primer amplification, estimates of nucleated cell counts were derived. Data came from immunoSEQ multiplex PCR; TCRdb stores just in-frame clones and leaves some out. D and trimming were read from the DNA, whereas the V and J calls and clone size are those reported in that table. The sample holds about 130,000 clones, 84% seen once. The material sequenced was peripheral blood. The rearrangement uses TRBV19 and TRBJ1-2; D is unresolved. This receptor was taken from a human donor in a cohort sampled during active COVID-19. CDR3 sequence: CASSLRDVGGYTF. The CDR3, as DNA: TGTGCCAGTAGTCTCCGCGATGTTGGTGGCTACACCTTC. The full variable domain, completed using reference TRBV19 and TRBJ1-2, is DGGITQSPKYLFRKEGQNVTLSCEQNLNHDAMYWYRQDPGQGLRLIYYSQIVNDFQKGDIAEGYSVSREKKESFPLTVTSAQKNPTAFYLCASSLRDVGGYTFGSGTRLTVV.